These T cell receptor beta chains were read from a single sample in a study of human CD4 T cells and Enterobacteriaceae. Some clones are missing from TCRdb's copy, which holds only in-frame ones; the method was immunoSEQ multiplex PCR. Counted here are about 29,000 clones, around 80% occurring once; the ten biggest clones make up approximately 1.5%. Sequencing used memory CD4+ T cells from blood. Receptors were obtained from a human donor in good health. The conserved cysteine and the conserved F or W are not part of the CDR3 here. Fields, in order: CDR3 protein, CDR3 length, V gene.

CDR3aa: ASSLRGIGGNEQF
len: 13
v_gene: TRBV7-9

CDR3aa: ASILKGGREGYT
len: 12
v_gene: TRBV6-6

CDR3aa: ASSEYLEGSMEKLF
len: 14
v_gene: TRBV6-1

CDR3aa: ASRGGSSGANVLT
len: 13
v_gene: TRBV28

CDR3aa: ASSLGRVTNTGELF
len: 14
v_gene: TRBV5-4

CDR3aa: ASSSGTAAGYEQY
len: 13
v_gene: TRBV28

CDR3aa: ASSSSTYEQY
len: 10
v_gene: TRBV27

CDR3aa: ASSPGAGRITYT
len: 12
v_gene: TRBV18

CDR3aa: ASSLGAGGGEETQY
len: 14
v_gene: TRBV11-3

CDR3aa: ATSQTGAREQY
len: 11
v_gene: TRBV6-1

CDR3aa: ASSSRPPGYT
len: 10
v_gene: TRBV2

CDR3aa: ASSTHHRSYEQY
len: 12
v_gene: TRBV14

CDR3aa: ASSSETPGQLTDTQY
len: 15
v_gene: TRBV11-2

CDR3aa: SARGYYEQY
len: 9
v_gene: TRBV20-1

CDR3aa: ASSDRTGSYEQY
len: 12
v_gene: TRBV28

CDR3aa: ASSVTGGADTQY
len: 12
v_gene: TRBV5-4

CDR3aa: ASSMGQWMNTEAF
len: 13
v_gene: TRBV19

CDR3aa: ATNDQTQGYINEKLF
len: 15
v_gene: TRBV28

CDR3aa: ASSIGGQLENIQY
len: 13
v_gene: TRBV19

CDR3aa: ASSLGQGVNQPQH
len: 13
v_gene: TRBV7-6

CDR3aa: ASSSPGLELGYEQY
len: 14
v_gene: TRBV5-1

CDR3aa: ASRPSRGEGADTQY
len: 14
v_gene: TRBV5-1

CDR3aa: ASSTPGQGPSYEQY
len: 14
v_gene: TRBV6-4

CDR3aa: ASSVTSGSIYNEQF
len: 14
v_gene: TRBV9

CDR3aa: ASSRTSGDYNEQF
len: 13
v_gene: TRBV7-3

CDR3aa: ASSRLTTYSNQPQH
len: 14
v_gene: TRBV19

CDR3aa: ASSTGSAYNEQF
len: 12
v_gene: TRBV5-8

CDR3aa: ASSLVAGATGELF
len: 13
v_gene: TRBV7-2